A selection of T cell receptor beta chains follows, all from one sample in a study of response to subunit inactivated influenza vaccine. TCRdb redid the calling of the RT-PCR reads with MiXCR, one entry per CDR3 protein. The sample contains about 830,000 distinct CDR3 sequences, around a sixth of which appear only once. Here the sequenced sample was PBMCs from blood, taken more than 4 days after vaccination. These receptors were taken from a man aged 50 or older who received an inactivated influenza vaccine. Both conserved end residues are part of each CDR3.

j_call	v_call	cdr3_aa
TRBJ2-7	TRBV6-5	CASSHGSSGRVEQYF
TRBJ2-1	TRBV10-3	CAISDSRNNEQFF
TRBJ2-5	TRBV12-3/TRBV12-4	CASKTGVYQETQYF
TRBJ1-2	TRBV28	CASSVTGADSYGYTF
TRBJ2-1	TRBV20-1	CSASGGLAGLSSNEQFF
TRBJ1-1	TRBV10-3	CAISDTGPLEAFF
TRBJ1-2	TRBV10-3	CAISEDRSPSGYTF
TRBJ2-7	TRBV29-1	CSAPRRAGHRGHEQYF
TRBJ2-7	TRBV15	CATSRDAREREQYF
TRBJ2-7	TRBV7-2	CASSVGSYEQYF
TRBJ1-1	TRBV6-1	CASSPSGPNTEAFF
TRBJ1-2	TRBV20-1	CSARDAMTTRDYGYTF
TRBJ1-1	TRBV28	CAIHTAKSPEAFF
TRBJ2-6	TRBV18	CASSHTSVDGANVLTF
TRBJ2-5	TRBV6-5	CASSYGPSGSETQYF
TRBJ2-5	TRBV25-1	CASSEPNQQETQYF
TRBJ2-1	TRBV12-3/TRBV12-4	CASSLSREYEQFF
TRBJ2-7	TRBV20-1	CSARLTNRIYEQYF
TRBJ2-7	TRBV11-2	CASSSLAGRPQEQYF
TRBJ1-1	TRBV12-3/TRBV12-4	CASSLRDRGTEAFF
TRBJ2-7	TRBV20-1	CSASWAGGQEQYF
TRBJ2-3	TRBV11-2	CASSSRAGGQDTQYF
TRBJ2-5	TRBV7-2	CASSRPGRIETQYF
TRBJ2-3	TRBV18	CASSPRLGPDTQYF
TRBJ2-1	TRBV7-3	CASSPLTSGRAMGRINEQFF
TRBJ2-3	TRBV28	CASSPTGQGGRGTQYF
TRBJ1-6	TRBV6-5	CASSLPGSYSPLHF
TRBJ1-2	TRBV20-1	CSARALQGGGYTF
TRBJ2-7	TRBV20-1	CSARDTGTGGSEQYF
TRBJ2-3	TRBV3-1	CASSQAGGSTDTQYF
TRBJ1-2	TRBV7-9	CASSARTGRYGYTF
TRBJ2-1	TRBV14	CASSQKIGLAGGHEQFF
TRBJ2-7	TRBV5-1	CASSKTGFEQYF
TRBJ2-7	TRBV6-2/TRBV6-3	CASSYRRERYEQYF
TRBJ2-7	TRBV5-5	CASSSGSLYEQYF
TRBJ2-1	TRBV7-2	CASSLEGMVREQFF
TRBJ2-7	TRBV7-9	CASSSQGAGEQYF